This T cell receptor beta chain was sequenced in a study of blood T cell repertoires in COVID-19. Study-wide context: Sources were T cells, B-cell-depleted T cells, or PBMCs; the material itself was cDNA or gDNA.

Assay used: immunoSEQ multiplex PCR; TCRdb lists only in-frame clones, some missing. The table has tens of thousands of clones, just over 85% seen once; the top ten hold over 4.5%. The length of the CDR3 is 13 residues. Germline CDR1 and CDR2: SGHNT and YYREEE (reference sequence). V dropped 4 bases and J dropped 4; count of bases not matched to a gene: 4. The clonotype comes from a human donor in a cohort sampled during active COVID-19. The V call is TRBV5-4, the J call TRBJ2-5, with 7 bases lining up with TRBD2. The sequencing sample was made of peripheral blood. Here the CDR3 reads CASSRGLGETQYF. The CDR3 bases are TGTGCCAGCAGCCGCGGACTAGGAGAGACCCAGTACTTC.